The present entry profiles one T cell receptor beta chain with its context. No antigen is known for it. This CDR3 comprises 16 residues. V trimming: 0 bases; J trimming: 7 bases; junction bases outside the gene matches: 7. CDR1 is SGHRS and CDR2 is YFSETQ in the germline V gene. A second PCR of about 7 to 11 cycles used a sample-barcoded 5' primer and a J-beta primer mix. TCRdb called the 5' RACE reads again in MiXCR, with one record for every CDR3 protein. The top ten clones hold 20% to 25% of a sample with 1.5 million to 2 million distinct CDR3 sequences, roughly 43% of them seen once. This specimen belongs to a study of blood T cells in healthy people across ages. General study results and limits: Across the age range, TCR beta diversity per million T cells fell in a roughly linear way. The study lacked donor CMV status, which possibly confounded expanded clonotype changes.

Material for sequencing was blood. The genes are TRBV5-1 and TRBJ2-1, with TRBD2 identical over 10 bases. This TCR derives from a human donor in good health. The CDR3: CASSLVAGGLRNEQFF. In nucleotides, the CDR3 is TGCGCCAGCAGCTTGGTAGCGGGGGGCCTTCGGAATGAGCAGTTCTTC.